The sequence of this TCR beta chain was determined in a study of molecular identifiers for immune sequencing clone quantification (dated by TCRdb to between 2017 and 2018). Concerning the study at large: For a replicate experiment, RNA from approximately 20,000 or 100,000 naive CD8 T cells was divided into five aliquots, of which four were sequenced. CD8 T cells were used in a methods study to benchmark molecular-identifier clustering-based TCR repertoire sequencing (MIDCIRS) and TCR RNA copy counting.

Findings and caveats that apply to the study as a whole: Modeling gave about three recovered TCR RNA copies per cell versus roughly 10 by digital PCR, implying around 30% capture efficiency. Spiked-in Jurkat TCR RNA equal to a single cell's worth was reported to be detectable even within 1,100,000 naive CD8 T cells. The naive libraries included spiked-in Jurkat TCR RNA (more than nine copies' worth), and this Jurkat TCR RNA is not part of the donor repertoire. When barcode sub-clustering was not used, chimeric consensus sequences inflated TCR diversity, with chimeras reaching as high as 47%. Identical TCR molecules sharing a barcode could cause highly expanded clone sizes to be underestimated. In CMV-specific effector cells, clones with more than 20 RNA copies accounted for over 97% of molecules, whereas in naive cells such clones accounted for under 1%.

Libraries of naive CD8 T cells were generated from roughly 21,000 to 960,000 sorted cells, with 10%, 30% or 50% of the purified RNA used. On a BD FACSAria II, naive CD8 T cells were FACS-sorted as CD8+CD4-CCR7+CD45RA+ and collected into RLT Plus buffer. To test detection sensitivity, Jurkat RNA equal to ten TCR copies was added to samples of about 18,000-1,100,000 naive CD8 T cells. CD8 T cells were enriched with RosetteSep CD8+ T Cell Enrichment Cocktail and Ficoll-Paque, followed by ACK red cell lysis. With regard to this clonotype: Its specific antigen is unknown. One junction end disagrees with the germline gene, perhaps due to a read error.

Receptor libraries were prepared by PCR. The sequencing machine was a NextSeq 500. Bulk TCR libraries were made following a previously described method, with the TCR primers given in Table S5. The Qiagen AllPrep DNA/RNA kit was used to purify total RNA. Reads from multiple sequencing runs of the same library were pooled before analysis. In the original analysis: Only reads with exact TCR constant sequence were kept, trimmed to 150 nt, and grouped by their 12-nt molecular barcodes. Reads in each barcode group were sub-clustered using a 15% Levenshtein threshold, and a quality-weighted consensus sequence was built for each RNA molecule. Non-functional sequences were removed, as were lower-count sequences one edit away from another. Based on a fit of two negative binomial distributions, barcode sub-clusters having less than 20% of the maximum read count were discarded. TCRdb reanalyzed the raw reads on its own, using fastp at Q25 for trimming and MiXCR for clone calling, and kept in-frame beta chains. Records with the same CDR3 protein are collapsed into one entry carrying the most frequent genes and DNA. TCRdb assigned the V and J calls; the authors' analysis was not used. This sample is represented by 90,000 or so distinct CDR3 sequences; roughly 23% of them were singletons. The ten largest make up around 0.77% of the sample.

In the germline V gene (reference sequence), CDR1 corresponds to GTSNPN and CDR2 to SVGIG. Reading from cysteine to phenylalanine, the CDR3 counts 13 amino acids. This entry keeps only the CDR3 DNA: 39 bases, framed from base 1. The receptor was derived from a human donor in good health. Some libraries in this study had Jurkat cell RNA spiked in. The V and J genes are TRBV30 and TRBJ1-5, with the D gene uncertain. The sample comprised naive CD8+ T cells from blood, with Jurkat cell RNA spiked in. In the paper's terms, the cell subset or site label means: FACS-sorted CD8+CD4-CCR7+CD45RA+ naive T cells. DNA sequence: TGTGCCTGGAGTGTACATAGCAATCAGCCCGAGCATTTT. This encodes CAWSVHSNQPEHF.